This T cell receptor (beta chain) was retrieved from a study of T-cell memory formation after mild COVID-19. Whole-study context: TCR clusters showed largely donor specificity. Findings and limits, study-wide: The authors left the SARS-CoV-2 specificity of second-wave clones peaking on day 37 unconfirmed. Contracting CD4+ clones were located mainly in CM and EM, and CD8+ clones in EMRA.

Constant-segment primers were used for 5'RACE, and the resulting TCR alpha and TCR beta cDNA libraries carried sample barcodes and UMIs. TCRdb fed the 5' RACE reads into MiXCR, producing one record per CDR3 protein. The table shows tens of thousands of distinct CDR3 sequences, with less than 15% occurring only once. This clonotype has just a few counts. Its antigen is unidentified. CDR1 is SGDLS, CDR2 YYNGEE, per germline. Trimming took off 3 bases at V and 5 bases at J, with 18 bases between the two ends. CDR3 length: 17 amino acids. The rearrangement links TRBV9 to TRBJ1-6; perhaps TRBD1 as D (6 bases). The sequence was collected from an adult woman who had mild COVID-19 (a few samples of this study predate the infection). Cell type and time point are not known. The sample consisted of PBMCs or a T cell subset sorted from them (not recorded which). CDR3 sequence: CASSALPWTEDNSPLHF. The CDR3 DNA reads TGTGCCAGCAGCGCTCTACCGTGGACAGAGGATAATTCACCCCTCCACTTT.